This is a list of T cell receptor beta chains from one sample in a study of cytomegalovirus exposure and HLA in healthy donors. The data were produced by immunoSEQ multiplex PCR, yet TCRdb's version contains in-frame clones alone and is incomplete. This sample carries 150,000 to 200,000 clones, almost 80% of them seen once, and the ten largest clones take 6.3%. Source material: PBMCs. These receptors came from a man aged 35 to 55 in good health and CMV-seropositive. CDR3s include the opening cysteine and the closing phenylalanine or tryptophan. Each record gives: clone size, V gene, D gene, J gene, CDR3 DNA, CDR3 protein. A D gene is named only where the DNA matches it firmly. Clone size is given for some rows only: seen once, a few or many times, or a class if the clone is expanded.

abundance: -
v_gene: TRBV15
d_gene: TRBD2
j_gene: TRBJ2-3
CDR3nt: TGTGCCACCAGCAGGCTAGCGGGAGGTGCAAATACGCAGTATTTT
CDR3aa: CATSRLAGGANTQYF

abundance: -
v_gene: TRBV7-9
d_gene: -
j_gene: TRBJ1-4
CDR3nt: TGTGCCAGCTGCTCTGACAGTGGGAATGAAAAACTGTTTTTT
CDR3aa: CASCSDSGNEKLFF

abundance: -
v_gene: TRBV2
d_gene: TRBD1
j_gene: TRBJ1-1
CDR3nt: TGTGCCAGCAGGGGACAGGGGAACACTGAAGCTTTCTTT
CDR3aa: CASRGQGNTEAFF

abundance: -
v_gene: TRBV5-6
d_gene: -
j_gene: TRBJ1-2
CDR3nt: TGTGCCAGCAGCAGGCAGGCGGCAGCAGGGGGCTACACCTTC
CDR3aa: CASSRQAAAGGYTF

abundance: -
v_gene: TRBV28
d_gene: TRBD1
j_gene: TRBJ2-1
CDR3nt: TGTGCCAGCACCTCCGGGACAGGGGGGGACGGGGGGCAGTTCTTC
CDR3aa: CASTSGTGGDGGQFF

abundance: -
v_gene: TRBV18
d_gene: -
j_gene: TRBJ1-2
CDR3nt: TGTGCCAGCTCCCCGTTTCAGAGGAGAGACTATGGCTACACCTTC
CDR3aa: CASSPFQRRDYGYTF

abundance: -
v_gene: TRBV6-1
d_gene: TRBD1
j_gene: TRBJ1-2
CDR3nt: TGTGCCAGCAGTAAAACAGGGGTCGAATCTGGCTACACCTTC
CDR3aa: CASSKTGVESGYTF

abundance: -
v_gene: TRBV6-5
d_gene: TRBD2
j_gene: TRBJ2-7
CDR3nt: TGTGCCAGCAGGAGGACTAGCAAATACGAGCAGTACTTC
CDR3aa: CASRRTSKYEQYF

abundance: -
v_gene: TRBV2
d_gene: TRBD2
j_gene: TRBJ2-2
CDR3nt: TGTGCCAGCATAGGGACTAGTTCGGGCACCGGGGAGCTGTTTTTT
CDR3aa: CASIGTSSGTGELFF

abundance: -
v_gene: TRBV5-1
d_gene: -
j_gene: TRBJ1-4
CDR3nt: TGCGCCAGCAGCTTGGGGGGGAGGTCGAGAGAAAAACTGTTTTTT
CDR3aa: CASSLGGRSREKLFF

abundance: few
v_gene: TRBV5-1
d_gene: -
j_gene: TRBJ1-1
CDR3nt: TGCGCCAGCAGCTTGGGTAAAATGAACACTGAAGCTTTCTTT
CDR3aa: CASSLGKMNTEAFF

abundance: -
v_gene: TRBV18
d_gene: -
j_gene: TRBJ2-5
CDR3nt: TGTGCCAGCTCACCAATCCAGGGCCGACAAGAGACCCAGTACTTC
CDR3aa: CASSPIQGRQETQYF

abundance: -
v_gene: TRBV10-3
d_gene: -
j_gene: TRBJ1-2
CDR3nt: TGTGCCATCAGTGAGTTAGGCAGGTTCCCCTATGGCTACACCTTC
CDR3aa: CAISELGRFPYGYTF

abundance: once
v_gene: TRBV5-1
d_gene: -
j_gene: TRBJ2-7
CDR3nt: TGCGCCAGCAGCATTGGCCGGGGCTACGAGCAGTACTTC
CDR3aa: CASSIGRGYEQYF